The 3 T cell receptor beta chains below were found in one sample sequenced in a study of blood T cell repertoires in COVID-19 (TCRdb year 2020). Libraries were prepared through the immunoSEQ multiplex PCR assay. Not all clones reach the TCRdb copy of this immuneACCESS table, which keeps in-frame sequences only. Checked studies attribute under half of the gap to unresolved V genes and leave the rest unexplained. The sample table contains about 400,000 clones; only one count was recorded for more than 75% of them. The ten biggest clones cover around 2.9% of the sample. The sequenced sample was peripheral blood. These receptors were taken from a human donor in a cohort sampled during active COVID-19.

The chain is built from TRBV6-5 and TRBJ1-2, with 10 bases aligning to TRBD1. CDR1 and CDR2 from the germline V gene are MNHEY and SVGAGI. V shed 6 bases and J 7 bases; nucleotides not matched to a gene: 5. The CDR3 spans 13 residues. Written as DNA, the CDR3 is TGTGCCAGCAGCCCGACAGGGGGCCGTGGCTACACCTTC. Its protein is CASSPTGGRGYTF.

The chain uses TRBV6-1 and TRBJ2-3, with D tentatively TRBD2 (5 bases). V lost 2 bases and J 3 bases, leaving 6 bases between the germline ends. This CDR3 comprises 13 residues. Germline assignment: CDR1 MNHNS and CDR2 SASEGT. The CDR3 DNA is TGTGCCAGCAGTGAACCGGGGACAGATACGCAGTATTTT. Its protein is CASSEPGTDTQYF.

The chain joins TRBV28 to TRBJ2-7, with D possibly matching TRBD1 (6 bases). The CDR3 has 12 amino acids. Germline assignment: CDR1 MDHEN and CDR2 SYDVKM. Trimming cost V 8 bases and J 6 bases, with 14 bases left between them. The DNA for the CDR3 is TGTGCCAGCCGAGAAAGGGGGATCGAGCAGTACTTC. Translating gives CASRERGIEQYF.